The 8 T cell receptor beta chains in this list originate from one sample, sequenced in a study of cytomegalovirus exposure and HLA in healthy donors. Vbeta (60) and Jbeta (13) primers were used in the PCR. Method: immunoSEQ multiplex PCR; TCRdb's copy keeps in-frame clones and lacks some. The sample yields approximately 300,000 clones, about 83% seen once. The sample comprised PBMCs. The receptor set was obtained from a woman aged 40 to 50 in good health and CMV-seropositive.

The rearrangement joins TRBV5-1 to TRBJ2-7, with TRBD1 matching over 8 bases. Losses at the gene ends were 0 bases for V and 7 bases for J; bases not matched to a gene: 9. The length of the CDR3 is 15 residues. The germline V gene encodes CDR1 SGHRS and CDR2 YFSETQ. DNA of the CDR3: TGCGCCAGCAGCTTGGGGGGCTACAGGGGGAGTGAGCAGTACTTC. Amino acid sequence: CASSLGGYRGSEQYF.

The V call is TRBV7-2, the J call TRBJ2-7, with 10 bases identical to TRBD1. With V trimmed by 2 bases and J by 2 bases, 6 bases remained unmatched. The germline gives CDR1 SGHTA, CDR2 FQGNSA. This CDR3 has 16 amino acids. CDR3 DNA: TGTGCCAGCAGCTTACGAGCGACAGGGGGCCCCTACGAGCAGTACTTC. Its translation: CASSLRATGGPYEQYF.

This chain joins TRBV12-5 and TRBJ2-1, with D unresolved. Trimming shortened V by 2 bases and J by 9 bases, and 5 bases separated the two germline ends. The V gene's germline CDR1 is LGHNT and CDR2 FRNRAP. CDR3 length: 11 amino acids. The CDR3 loop reads CASGLLSEQFF. CDR3 coding DNA: TGTGCTAGTGGTTTGTTGAGTGAGCAGTTCTTC.

This sequence joins TRBV1 and TRBJ2-1; the table's D call of TRBD2 was not tested on the DNA. TRBV1 counts as a pseudogene. This CDR3 contains 17 residues. For the CDR3, the DNA is TGCACCAGCAGCCATCGCCCCGTGACTAGCGGGATCCATGAGCAGTTCTTC. Protein: CTSSHRPVTSGIHEQFF.

Notes on this clone: The junction shows a germline mismatch at one end, possibly a read error. Additional DNA sequences in this sample encode the identical CDR3. CDR3: CASSLGLAGSTDTQYF. CDR3 nucleotides: TGTGCTAGCAGCCTTGGGCTAGCGGGGAGCACAGATACGCAGTATTTT. V and J are TRBV7-7 and TRBJ2-3, with TRBD2 matching over 9 bases. Germline loops: CDR1 SSHAT, CDR2 FNYEAQ (reference sequence). CDR3 length: 16 residues.

The chain links TRBV18 to TRBJ2-7, with 10 nucleotides matching TRBD1. The CDR3 is 16 amino acids. Germline V lookup: CDR1 KGHSH, CDR2 LQKENI. The V gene end was trimmed by 2 bases and the J gene end by 5 bases; junction bases not matched to a gene: 9. CDR3 sequence reads: CASSPETGGVRNEQYF. CDR3 coding DNA: TGTGCCAGCTCACCAGAGACAGGGGGCGTTAGAAACGAGCAGTACTTC.

The V gene is TRBV7-9, the J gene TRBJ2-7; D gene uncertain. CDR1 is SEHNR, CDR2 FQNEAQ, per germline (reference sequence). This CDR3 contains 15 residues. The V and J ends lost 2 bases and 4 bases respectively, with 15 bases between them. The CDR3 loop is CASSLWSLNKYEQYF. The CDR3 region has the DNA TGTGCCAGCAGCTTATGGTCCCTAAATAAATACGAGCAGTACTTC.

The chain employs TRBV19 and TRBJ2-7; TRBD2 is a possible D gene (6 bases). The V end lost 2 bases, the J end lost 3 bases, and 20 bases lay between the germline ends. This CDR3 region has 17 residues. The germline CDR1 and CDR2 sequences are LNHDA and SQIVND (reference sequence). CDR3 loop: CASSIMGGGAPRYEQYF. For the CDR3, the DNA is TGTGCCAGTAGTATAATGGGAGGTGGTGCCCCCCGCTACGAGCAGTACTTC.